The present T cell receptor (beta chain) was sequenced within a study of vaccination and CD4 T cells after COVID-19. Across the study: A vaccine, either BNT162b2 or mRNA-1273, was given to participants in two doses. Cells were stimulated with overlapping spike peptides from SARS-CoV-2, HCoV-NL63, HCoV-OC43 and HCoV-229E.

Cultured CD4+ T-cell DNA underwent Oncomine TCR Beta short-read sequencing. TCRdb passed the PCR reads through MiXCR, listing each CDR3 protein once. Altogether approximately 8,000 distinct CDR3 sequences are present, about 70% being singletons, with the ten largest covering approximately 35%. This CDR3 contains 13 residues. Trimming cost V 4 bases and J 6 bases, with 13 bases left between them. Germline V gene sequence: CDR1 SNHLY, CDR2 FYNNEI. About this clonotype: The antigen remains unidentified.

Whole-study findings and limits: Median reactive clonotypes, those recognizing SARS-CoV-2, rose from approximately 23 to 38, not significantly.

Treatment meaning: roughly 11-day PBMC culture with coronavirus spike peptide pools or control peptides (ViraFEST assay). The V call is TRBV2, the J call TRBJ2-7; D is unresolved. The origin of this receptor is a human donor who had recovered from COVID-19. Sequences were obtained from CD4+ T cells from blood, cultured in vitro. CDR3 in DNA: TGTGCCAGCAGTGCGTTTCAGTTGGGCGAGCAGTACTTC. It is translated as CASSAFQLGEQYF.